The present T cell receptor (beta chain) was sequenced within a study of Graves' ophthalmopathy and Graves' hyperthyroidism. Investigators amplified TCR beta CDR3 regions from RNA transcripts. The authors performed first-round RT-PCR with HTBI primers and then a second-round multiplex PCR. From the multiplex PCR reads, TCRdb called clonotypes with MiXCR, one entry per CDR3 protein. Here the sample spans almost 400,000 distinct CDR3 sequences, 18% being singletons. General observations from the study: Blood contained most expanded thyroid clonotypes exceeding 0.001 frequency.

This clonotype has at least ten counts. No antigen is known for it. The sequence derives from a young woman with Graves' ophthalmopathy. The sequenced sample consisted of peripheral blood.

CDR3 loop: CASTSKVEQPQHF. Written as DNA, the CDR3 is TGTGCCAGCACCTCGAAGGTTGAACAGCCCCAGCATTTT. The chain has TRBV16 and TRBJ1-5; no clear D. The CDR3 length is 13 residues. Trimming stripped 7 bases from V and 7 bases from J, with 14 bases between. Germline V gene sequence: CDR1 KGHSY, CDR2 FQNENV. Filled out from reference TRBV16 and TRBJ1-5, the complete variable domain reads GEEVAQTPKHLVRGEGQKAKLYCAPIKGHSYVFWYQQVLKNEFKFLISFQNENVFDETGMPKERFSAKCLPNSPCSLEIQATKLEDSAVYFCASTSKVEQPQHFGDGTRLSIL.